Given below is one T cell receptor beta chain in context. The data were taken from a study of cytomegalovirus exposure and HLA in healthy donors. This CDR3 comprises 15 residues. Trimming left V 2 bases short and J 8 bases short, with 18 bases between. CDR1 is MNHNS and CDR2 is SASEGT in the germline V gene. A multiplex PCR was run with 60 Vbeta primers and 13 Jbeta primers. This table comes from immunoSEQ multiplex PCR, and its TCRdb copy is limited to in-frame clones, with some not included. The sample has fewer than 150,000 clones, about 80% seen once. The V and J genes are TRBV6-1 and TRBJ1-2; D is undetermined. Sequences were obtained from PBMCs. This receptor was identified in a man between 60 and 75 years old in good health and CMV-seropositive. CDR3 amino acids: CASSEYGEPRWGYTF. DNA of the CDR3: TGTGCCAGCAGTGAATATGGAGAGCCTAGGTGGGGCTACACCTTC.